Listed below are T cell receptor beta chains from one sample, sequenced in a study of PD-1 blockade in classical Hodgkin lymphoma. Sequencing used immunoSEQ multiplex PCR; TCRdb keeps in-frame clones, though not all of them. The sample lists roughly 32,000 clones, 90% to 95% occurring once. Sequencing used peripheral blood mononuclear cells (PBMCs). These receptor sequences come from a human donor with classical Hodgkin lymphoma. CDR3s include the opening cysteine and the closing phenylalanine or tryptophan. A D gene is named only where the DNA matches it firmly. Not every row has a clone size; where given, it reads once, few, many or a size class.

v_gene,abundance,j_gene,d_gene,CDR3aa,CDR3nt
TRBV9,NA,TRBJ2-5,TRBD2,CASSVVGTSGETQYF,TGTGCCAGCAGCGTAGTTGGGACTAGCGGAGAGACCCAGTACTTC
TRBV6-4,NA,TRBJ2-1,TRBD2,CASSDRASGSNEQFF,TGTGCCAGCAGTGACAGGGCTAGCGGGAGTAATGAGCAGTTCTTC
TRBV6-5,NA,TRBJ2-7,TRBD1,CASSWGQGSSYEQYF,TGTGCCAGCAGTTGGGGACAGGGGTCTTCCTACGAGCAGTACTTC
TRBV5-1,once,TRBJ2-1,NA,CASSLGEDEQFF,TGCGCCAGCAGCTTAGGGGAAGATGAGCAGTTCTTC
TRBV28,NA,TRBJ1-2,NA,CASRRGDYGYTF,TGTGCCAGCAGGCGGGGGGACTATGGCTACACCTTC
TRBV19,NA,TRBJ2-7,NA,CASSEPQTGSYEQYF,TGTGCCAGTAGTGAACCCCAAACTGGATCCTACGAGCAGTACTTC
TRBV5-1,NA,TRBJ2-7,NA,CASSLDRGASYEQYF,TGCGCCAGCAGCTTGGACCGGGGGGCTTCCTACGAGCAGTACTTC
TRBV6-5,NA,TRBJ1-2,NA,CASRQAGRNYTF,TGTGCCAGCCGGCAGGCCGGCAGGAACTACACCTTC
TRBV30,NA,TRBJ1-1,NA,CAWSKTRTGLGTEAFF,TGTGCCTGGAGTAAGACCCGAACAGGGCTGGGCACTGAAGCTTTCTTT
TRBV19,NA,TRBJ1-2,NA,CASSIVPNYGYTF,TGTGCCAGTAGTATAGTACCTAACTATGGCTACACCTTC
TRBV4-2,NA,TRBJ1-1,NA,CASSRPNTEAFF,TGTGCCAGCAGCCGACCAAACACTGAAGCTTTCTTT
TRBV28,NA,TRBJ2-5,TRBD2,CASSPRGLAGMWKETQYF,TGTGCCAGCAGTCCTAGAGGACTAGCGGGAATGTGGAAAGAGACCCAGTACTTC
TRBV5-6,NA,TRBJ1-1,NA,CASSLIVSLVGRAVSEAFF,TGTGCCAGCAGCTTGATAGTGTCGCTGGTGGGCAGGGCGGTCTCTGAAGCTTTCTTT
TRBV6-5,NA,TRBJ1-5,NA,CASSPVQGYQPQHF,TGTGCCAGCAGCCCCGTACAGGGTTATCAGCCCCAGCATTTT
TRBV5-6,NA,TRBJ1-3,NA,CASSLVGAPDPGNTIYF,TGTGCCAGCAGCTTGGTCGGAGCGCCGGATCCTGGAAACACCATATATTTT
TRBV7-9,NA,TRBJ1-4,NA,CASSSKGRTNEKLFF,TGTGCCAGCAGCTCTAAGGGAAGAACTAATGAAAAACTGTTTTTT
TRBV7-9,once,TRBJ1-2,NA,CASSGLIDGNYGYTF,TGTGCCAGCAGCGGTCTAATCGACGGGAACTATGGCTACACCTTC
TRBV9,NA,TRBJ2-2,NA,CASSALNTGELFF,TGTGCCAGCAGCGCATTAAACACCGGGGAGCTGTTTTTT
TRBV10-2,NA,TRBJ2-3,NA,CASGDYTQYF,TGCGCCAGCGGTGATTATACGCAGTATTTT
TRBV7-2,once,TRBJ2-7,NA,CASSFGFFYEQYF,TGTGCCAGCAGCTTTGGTTTCTTCTACGAGCAGTACTTC
TRBV10-3,NA,TRBJ2-1,NA,CAIGGRLANEQFF,TGTGCCATCGGCGGTCGGCTAGCTAATGAGCAGTTCTTC
TRBV23-1,NA,TRBJ1-1,TRBD1,CASSRRTGGTEAFF,TGCGCCAGCAGCCGCAGGACAGGGGGCACTGAAGCTTTCTTT
TRBV9,NA,TRBJ2-7,TRBD1,CASSTTGGFEEQYF,TGTGCCAGCAGCACGACAGGGGGCTTTGAGGAGCAGTACTTC
TRBV4-1,few,TRBJ1-2,NA,CASSQVGPLGNGYTF,TGCGCCAGCAGCCAAGTGGGGCCCTTGGGCAATGGCTACACCTTC
TRBV4-1,NA,TRBJ1-5,NA,CASSQDSGFNQPQHF,TGCGCCAGCAGCCAAGATTCTGGGTTCAATCAGCCCCAGCATTTT
TRBV18,NA,TRBJ1-1,NA,CASSPGMANTEAFF,TGTGCCAGCTCACCAGGCATGGCGAACACTGAAGCTTTCTTT
TRBV27,NA,TRBJ2-7,NA,CASSFHDSYEQYF,TGTGCCAGCAGTTTCCACGACAGTTACGAGCAGTACTTC
TRBV6-4,NA,TRBJ2-1,NA,CASSDSPGLINNEQFF,TGTGCCAGCAGTGACTCACCGGGATTAATCAACAATGAGCAGTTCTTC
TRBV5-4,once,TRBJ1-1,NA,CASSLAKSGDTEAFF,TGTGCCAGCAGCTTGGCTAAATCGGGGGACACTGAAGCTTTCTTT
TRBV10-2,NA,TRBJ2-7,TRBD2,CASSPTLSGSSYEQYF,TGCGCCAGCAGTCCGACCCTTAGCGGGTCCTCCTACGAGCAGTACTTC
TRBV28,NA,TRBJ2-2,NA,CASSLVTGELFF,TGTGCCAGCAGTTTAGTCACCGGGGAGCTGTTTTTT
TRBV7-9,NA,TRBJ1-2,NA,CASSLGDRDLDGYTF,TGTGCCAGCAGCTTAGGGGACCGGGACTTGGATGGCTACACCTTC
TRBV20-1,NA,TRBJ2-7,NA,CSAGPEGEQYF,TGCAGTGCCGGACCCGAGGGGGAGCAGTACTTC
TRBV7-9,NA,TRBJ2-7,NA,CASSLDSPYEQYF,TGTGCCAGCAGCTTAGACAGCCCCTACGAGCAGTACTTC
TRBV2,NA,TRBJ1-5,TRBD1,CASRDRVGNSNQPQHF,TGTGCCAGCAGAGACAGGGTAGGGAATAGCAATCAGCCCCAGCATTTT
TRBV19,NA,TRBJ2-1,TRBD2,CASSMRTSGYNEQFF,TGTGCCAGTAGTATGCGGACTAGCGGGTACAATGAGCAGTTCTTC
TRBV30,NA,TRBJ1-4,NA,CAWGGTRPNEKLFF,TGTGCCTGGGGCGGGACGCGGCCGAATGAAAAACTGTTTTTT
TRBV10-3,NA,TRBJ1-2,TRBD1,CAISEGAGGFYGYTF,TGTGCCATCAGTGAGGGGGCAGGGGGATTCTATGGCTACACCTTC
TRBV28,NA,TRBJ1-1,NA,CASSFHLLDREMNTEAFF,TGTGCCAGCAGTTTTCACCTTTTGGACAGAGAGATGAACACTGAAGCTTTCTTT
TRBV5-1,NA,TRBJ2-5,NA,CASSQDPRGQETQYF,TGCGCCAGCAGCCAAGACCCCAGGGGACAAGAGACCCAGTACTTC
TRBV7-2,NA,TRBJ1-3,NA,CASSLAVSGNTIYF,TGTGCCAGCAGCCTAGCCGTCTCTGGAAACACCATATATTTT
TRBV4-1,NA,TRBJ2-5,TRBD2,CASSHPTAGGQETQYF,TGCGCCAGCAGCCACCCCACAGCGGGAGGCCAAGAGACCCAGTACTTC
TRBV28,NA,TRBJ1-2,TRBD1,CASRFDRVVNGYTF,TGTGCCAGCAGATTTGACAGGGTGGTAAATGGCTACACCTTC
TRBV11-3,NA,TRBJ2-7,NA,CASSQRANDEQYF,TGTGCCAGCAGCCAGAGGGCTAACGACGAGCAGTACTTC
TRBV5-1,NA,TRBJ1-2,TRBD1,CATLNDREHGYTF,TGCGCCACCCTCAACGACAGGGAACATGGCTACACCTTC